The rows below give T cell receptor beta chains drawn from one sample of a study of blood T cell repertoires in COVID-19. Sequencing used immunoSEQ multiplex PCR; TCRdb keeps in-frame clones, though not all of them. The table records around 240,000 clones, around 86% of them present only once. Specimen: peripheral blood. All receptors come from a woman aged 25-40 years who had recovered from COVID-19. The CDR3 runs from the conserved cysteine through the conserved F or W. The D gene is left open where the match is weak. Where a row states a size, it is once, few, many or the class of an expanded clone; other rows omit it.

V gene: TRBV5-5; D gene: .; CDR3 length: 14; J gene: TRBJ1-4; clone size: few; CDR3 protein: CASSFGTRGEKLFF; CDR3 DNA: TGTGCCAGCAGCTTTGGGACTCGTGGGGAAAAACTGTTTTTT
V gene: TRBV7-2; D gene: TRBD1; CDR3 length: 15; J gene: TRBJ1-1; clone size: .; CDR3 protein: CASSIDRAGGTEAFF; CDR3 DNA: TGTGCCAGCAGCATAGACAGGGCCGGAGGCACTGAAGCTTTCTTT
V gene: TRBV2; D gene: TRBD1; CDR3 length: 14; J gene: TRBJ1-2; clone size: .; CDR3 protein: CASRTPTGSYGYTF; CDR3 DNA: TGTGCCAGCAGAACCCCGACAGGGAGCTATGGCTACACCTTC
V gene: TRBV12-3/TRBV12-4; D gene: .; CDR3 length: 13; J gene: TRBJ2-7; clone size: .; CDR3 protein: CASSAGQPYEQYF; CDR3 DNA: TGTGCCAGCAGCGCCGGACAGCCCTACGAGCAGTACTTC
V gene: TRBV9; D gene: .; CDR3 length: 14; J gene: TRBJ2-5; clone size: .; CDR3 protein: CASSQGGTEETQYF; CDR3 DNA: TGTGCCAGCAGCCAGGGGGGTACGGAAGAGACCCAGTACTTC
V gene: TRBV7-9; D gene: TRBD2; CDR3 length: 17; J gene: TRBJ2-5; clone size: .; CDR3 protein: CASSPGTSGGVQETQYF; CDR3 DNA: TGTGCCAGCAGCCCTGGGACTAGCGGGGGGGTACAAGAGACCCAGTACTTC
V gene: TRBV7-9; D gene: .; CDR3 length: 15; J gene: TRBJ1-4; clone size: .; CDR3 protein: CASSAQVATNEKLFF; CDR3 DNA: TGTGCCAGCAGCGCACAGGTGGCAACTAATGAAAAACTGTTTTTT
V gene: TRBV12-3/TRBV12-4; D gene: TRBD1; CDR3 length: 13; J gene: TRBJ2-6; clone size: .; CDR3 protein: CADGTAGANVLTF; CDR3 DNA: TGTGCCGACGGGACAGCTGGGGCCAACGTCCTGACTTTC
V gene: TRBV2; D gene: .; CDR3 length: 15; J gene: TRBJ1-1; clone size: .; CDR3 protein: CASMSPGTSNTEAFF; CDR3 DNA: TGTGCCAGCATGTCCCCCGGGACAAGCAACACTGAAGCTTTCTTT
V gene: TRBV19; D gene: .; CDR3 length: 13; J gene: TRBJ1-1; clone size: .; CDR3 protein: CASSAAGHTEAFF; CDR3 DNA: TGTGCCAGTAGTGCCGCGGGGCACACTGAAGCTTTCTTT
V gene: TRBV7-6; D gene: .; CDR3 length: 14; J gene: TRBJ2-5; clone size: .; CDR3 protein: CASSLGGQQETQYF; CDR3 DNA: TGTGCCAGCAGCTTAGGGGGGCAGCAAGAGACCCAGTACTTC
V gene: TRBV6-1; D gene: .; CDR3 length: 14; J gene: TRBJ1-1; clone size: .; CDR3 protein: CASSEAPGDTEAFF; CDR3 DNA: TGTGCCAGCAGTGAAGCTCCGGGGGACACTGAAGCTTTCTTT
V gene: TRBV5-1; D gene: TRBD1; CDR3 length: 15; J gene: TRBJ1-4; clone size: .; CDR3 protein: CASSLTGTGGEKLFF; CDR3 DNA: TGCGCCAGCAGCTTAACCGGGACAGGGGGAGAAAAACTGTTTTTT
V gene: TRBV6-2/TRBV6-3; D gene: .; CDR3 length: 15; J gene: TRBJ1-2; clone size: .; CDR3 protein: CASSPKNYVLYGYTF; CDR3 DNA: TGTGCCAGCAGTCCGAAGAACTATGTCCTCTATGGCTACACCTTC
V gene: TRBV3-1/TRBV3-2; D gene: TRBD2; CDR3 length: 16; J gene: TRBJ2-1; clone size: .; CDR3 protein: CASSHPTQRGGSEQFF; CDR3 DNA: TGTGCCAGCAGCCACCCGACCCAGCGGGGGGGCAGTGAGCAGTTCTTC
V gene: TRBV6-5; D gene: .; CDR3 length: 14; J gene: TRBJ1-1; clone size: .; CDR3 protein: CASNRAGEGTEAFF; CDR3 DNA: TGTGCCAGCAACCGGGCAGGGGAAGGGACTGAAGCTTTCTTT
V gene: TRBV4-1; D gene: .; CDR3 length: 18; J gene: TRBJ1-2; clone size: once; CDR3 protein: CASSQGSFVIGSNYGYTF; CDR3 DNA: TGCGCCAGCAGCCAAGGGAGTTTCGTGATAGGAAGTAACTATGGCTACACCTTC
V gene: TRBV5-4; D gene: TRBD2; CDR3 length: 18; J gene: TRBJ2-5; clone size: .; CDR3 protein: CASSLGTRTSGRQETQYF; CDR3 DNA: TGTGCCAGCAGCTTGGGGACTCGGACTAGCGGGAGACAAGAGACCCAGTACTTC
V gene: TRBV9; D gene: TRBD1; CDR3 length: 15; J gene: TRBJ1-1; clone size: .; CDR3 protein: CDTRQGAKGNTEAFF; CDR3 DNA: TGTGACACAAGACAGGGGGCTAAGGGGAACACTGAAGCTTTCTTT
V gene: TRBV6-2/TRBV6-3; D gene: TRBD1; CDR3 length: 16; J gene: TRBJ1-1; clone size: .; CDR3 protein: CASSPVTGARDTEAFF; CDR3 DNA: TGTGCCAGCAGTCCGGTAACAGGGGCCAGGGACACTGAAGCTTTCTTT
V gene: TRBV27; D gene: .; CDR3 length: 16; J gene: TRBJ1-2; clone size: .; CDR3 protein: CASSPTPLTGNYGYTF; CDR3 DNA: TGTGCCAGCAGTCCTACTCCCCTAACAGGGAACTATGGCTACACCTTC
V gene: TRBV27; D gene: .; CDR3 length: 12; J gene: TRBJ1-2; clone size: .; CDR3 protein: CATAGRFYGYTF; CDR3 DNA: TGTGCCACCGCGGGCCGGTTCTATGGCTACACCTTC
V gene: TRBV7-2; D gene: TRBD2; CDR3 length: 16; J gene: TRBJ2-2; clone size: .; CDR3 protein: CASSSVAGGPTGELFF; CDR3 DNA: TGTGCCAGCAGCTCCGTAGCGGGGGGTCCTACCGGGGAGCTGTTTTTT
V gene: TRBV7-2; D gene: .; CDR3 length: 13; J gene: TRBJ2-7; clone size: once; CDR3 protein: CASRPTGSHEQYF; CDR3 DNA: TGTGCCAGCAGGCCAACAGGGAGCCACGAGCAGTACTTC
V gene: TRBV13; D gene: TRBD2; CDR3 length: 13; J gene: TRBJ2-3; clone size: .; CDR3 protein: CASGLADIDTQYF; CDR3 DNA: TGTGCCAGTGGACTAGCGGACATAGATACGCAGTATTTT
V gene: TRBV7-9; D gene: .; CDR3 length: 16; J gene: TRBJ2-2; clone size: once; CDR3 protein: CASSRFGQRVTGELFF; CDR3 DNA: TGTGCCAGCAGCCGTTTCGGACAAAGGGTCACCGGGGAGCTGTTTTTT
V gene: TRBV11-2; D gene: TRBD1; CDR3 length: 15; J gene: TRBJ2-5; clone size: .; CDR3 protein: CASSSREGARETQYF; CDR3 DNA: TGTGCCAGCAGCTCTAGAGAGGGGGCGCGGGAGACCCAGTACTTC